Following are 6 T cell receptor beta chains from one sample sequenced in a study of CD8 T cells in ankylosing spondylitis. Study-wide points: Made up of about eight highly homologous variants, a TCR beta motif appeared characteristic of ankylosing spondylitis blood.

Via MiXCR, TCRdb re-called the 5' RACE reads, giving one row per CDR3 protein. The sample has under 450,000 distinct CDR3 sequences, roughly 15% seen once. Antigens for these TCRs are unknown. The sample consisted of blood, either unsorted or a sorted T cell fraction (not recorded which). These receptors were obtained from a male donor with ankylosing spondylitis.

The chain recombines TRBV12-3 or TRBV12-4 with TRBJ1-1; 7 positions agree with TRBD1. V was clipped by 6 bases and J by 1 base; unmatched bases: 2. CDR3 length: 13 residues. The CDR3 sequence: CASRTGRNTEAFF. The CDR3 DNA reads as TGTGCCAGCAGGACAGGGAGGAACACTGAAGCTTTCTTT.

This clonotype was found a few times. This chain uses TRBV5-1 with TRBJ1-1; D is perhaps TRBD1 (6 bases). This CDR3 has 12 residues. V was clipped by 4 bases and J by 7 bases, with 11 bases between them. Germline CDR1 SGHRS, CDR2 YFSETQ. The CDR3 here is CASSHPTGEAFF. The CDR3 region has the DNA TGCGCCAGCAGCCACCCGACAGGTGAAGCTTTCTTT.

The V and J genes are TRBV7-2 and TRBJ1-4; TRBD1 matches 10 bases. The V gene's germline CDR1 is SGHTA and CDR2 FQGNSA. This CDR3 contains 14 residues. V lost 4 bases and J lost 5; bases outside the gene matches: 1. The CDR3 DNA follows: TGTGCCAGCAGCTGGACAGGGGGGAATGAAAAACTGTTTTTT. Translating gives CASSWTGGNEKLFF.

This clonotype was detected many times. V is TRBV5-1 and J is TRBJ1-1; no firm D call. Germline assignment: CDR1 SGHRS and CDR2 YFSETQ. This CDR3 region has 17 residues. V lost 0 bases and J 1 base, leaving 16 bases between the germline ends. The CDR3 coding sequence is TGCGCCAGCAGCTTGGGGCGGGAAGCCCTCCCGAACACTGAAGCTTTCTTT. Translation: CASSLGREALPNTEAFF.

This clonotype occurred a few times. The chain recombines TRBV5-1 with TRBJ2-1, with D uncertain. V lost 5 bases and J 4 bases, leaving 7 bases between the germline ends. Germline CDR1 reads SGHRS; CDR2 reads YFSETQ. The CDR3 runs 12 residues. The CDR3 DNA reads as TGCGCCAGCAGGTCCCAATACAATGAGCAGTTCTTC. Amino acids: CASRSQYNEQFF.

This clonotype was found many times. The J gene is TRBJ2-3, the V gene TRBV27, with 7 nucleotides matching TRBD1. Germline values: CDR1 MNHEY, CDR2 SMNVEV (reference sequence). This CDR3 has 13 residues. J lost 7 bases, V lost 6 bases, and 7 bases had no gene match. Written as DNA, the CDR3 is TGTGCCAGCAGACCAGACAGGGTCCATACGCAGTATTTT. Translating it yields CASRPDRVHTQYF.